The clone carrying this TCR beta chain was detected ten times or more. The data originate from a study of blood T cell repertoires in COVID-19. Turning to the study itself: The origin of the acute and convalescent COVID-19 samples was the United States, Italy and Spain. T cells, B-cell-depleted T cells, or PBMCs provided the cDNA or gDNA that served as material.

Per the original methods: Reference gene primers were amplified, and this amplification served to estimate nucleated cell counts. The table came from immunoSEQ multiplex PCR; TCRdb's copy has only in-frame clones and leaves some out. The DNA gave D and trimming, while V, J and clone size come from that table. Here the sample spans 70,000 or so clones, 65% to 90% being singletons. With 3 bases removed from V and 5 bases from J, the gap between germline ends came to 20 bases. Germline-derived CDR1 and CDR2 are DFQATT and SNEGSKA (reference sequence). The CDR3 extends over 16 amino acids. The chain uses TRBV20-1 and TRBJ1-5, with D hard to call. The TCR was taken from a man aged 65 to 79 with active or convalescent COVID-19. The sample taken for sequencing was peripheral blood. CDR3 sequence reads: CSASVLGASGDQPQHF. CDR3 nucleotides: TGCAGTGCTAGTGTTTTAGGAGCCAGCGGCGATCAGCCCCAGCATTTT.